The 4 T cell receptor beta chains below were found in one sample sequenced in a study of cytomegalovirus exposure and HLA in healthy donors. PCR used 60 Vbeta primers and 13 Jbeta primers. Only in-frame clones appear in the TCRdb table, and some are missing; sequencing was by immunoSEQ multiplex PCR. The repertoire holds some 170,000 clones, with roughly four fifths as singletons. Source material: PBMCs. These receptors all come from a male donor in good health and CMV-seronegative.

The chain recombines TRBV11-3 with TRBJ2-3; weak D call: TRBD1 (6 bases). Trimming removed 5 bases at V and 3 bases at J, with 15 bases between. The CDR3 contains 15 residues. CDR1 is SGHNT and CDR2 is YENEEA in the germline V gene. For the CDR3, the DNA is TGTGCCAGCAGCATAGCCGGGACACCTACAGATACGCAGTATTTT. Its translation: CASSIAGTPTDTQYF. Full variable domain (outside the CDR3, taken from reference TRBV11-3 and TRBJ2-3): EAGVVQSPRYKIIEKKQPVAFWCNPISGHNTLYWYLQNLGQGPELLIRYENEEAVDDSQLPKDRFSAERLKGVDSTLKIQPAELGDSAVYLCASSIAGTPTDTQYFGPGTRLTVL.

The chain links TRBV5-5 to TRBJ1-6; no clear D gene. The CDR3 spans 12 residues. V lost 0 bases, J lost 9 bases, and 4 bases lay in between. Germline assignment: CDR1 SGHKS and CDR2 YYEKEE (reference sequence). CDR3: CASSLVSSPLHF. The CDR3 DNA reads TGTGCCAGCAGCTTGGTTAGTTCACCCCTCCACTTT.

This chain uses TRBV28 with TRBJ2-1; TRBD2 aligns across 7 bases. Trimming removed 6 bases from V and 14 bases from J; junction bases left unmatched: 7. The germline V gene has CDR1 MDHEN and CDR2 SYDVKM. This CDR3 contains 11 residues. CDR3 sequence: CASSLGTKEFF. The CDR3 DNA reads TGTGCCAGCAGCTTGGGGACTAAGGAGTTCTTC.

This chain uses TRBV7-6 with TRBJ2-2, with a weak D call TRBD1 (5 bases). CDR1 and CDR2 (germline): SGHVS, FNYEAQ. The CDR3 spans 16 residues. Deletions cut 5 bases from V and 0 bases from J, with 13 bases between. CDR3 nucleotide sequence: TGTGCCAGCAGCCTTCGACAGCAGACGAACACCGGGGAGCTGTTTTTT. Residues: CASSLRQQTNTGELFF.